Each of the 32 T cell receptor beta chains below was sequenced from the same sample in a study of pediatric ulcerative colitis. Assay used: immunoSEQ multiplex PCR; TCRdb lists only in-frame clones, some missing. Of about 36,000 clones listed, less than 90% were seen once; the top ten hold less than 30%. The sample was blood. These receptors all come from a girl between 5 and 17 years old with moderate ulcerative colitis.

This clone came up a few times. This chain uses TRBV9 with TRBJ1-1, with D perhaps TRBD1 (5 bases). The CDR3 has 14 residues. The germline V gene encodes CDR1 SGDLS and CDR2 YYNGEE. V was pared by 0 bases and J by 1 base, with 7 bases between. This chain's CDR3 is CASSVDGQNTEAFF. In DNA form, the CDR3 reads TGTGCCAGCAGCGTAGATGGACAGAACACTGAAGCTTTCTTT.

The chain has TRBV11-2 and TRBJ1-4; no firm D call. V lost 5 bases, J lost 8 bases, and 9 bases lay in between. Germline assignment: CDR1 SGHAT and CDR2 FQNNGV. The CDR3 runs to 12 residues. CDR3 DNA: TGTGCCAGCAGCCCCGAAGGGGAAAAACTGTTTTTT. Its protein is CASSPEGEKLFF.

The chain couples TRBV2 to TRBJ2-7, with D hard to call. The V and J ends lost 8 bases and 2 bases respectively, with 10 bases between them. The CDR3 extends over 12 amino acids. Germline V lookup: CDR1 SNHLY, CDR2 FYNNEI. The CDR3 region is CASSDNTYEQYF. The CDR3 nucleotides read TGTGCCAGCTCCGATAACACCTACGAGCAGTACTTC.

This chain uses TRBV7-9 with TRBJ1-1, with D tentatively TRBD1 (5 bases). The CDR3 runs 14 residues. Germline V CDR1 and CDR2: SEHNR, FQNEAQ (reference sequence). Trimming cost V 5 bases and J 1 base, with 11 bases left between them. In DNA form, the CDR3 reads TGTGCCAGCAGCGGATCCCAGGGGAACACTGAAGCTTTCTTT. Protein product: CASSGSQGNTEAFF.

The rearrangement links TRBV4-1 to TRBJ1-2; perhaps TRBD1 as D (5 bases). The germline CDR1 and CDR2 sequences are MGHRA and YSYEKL. The CDR3 covers 16 residues. Deletions cut 3 bases from V and 3 bases from J, with 17 bases between. The DNA of the CDR3 is TGCGCCAGCAGCCAGGATGGGACGGCGGTTGACTATGGCTACACCTTC. Amino acids: CASSQDGTAVDYGYTF.

The gene calls are TRBV30 and TRBJ1-2, with a tentative D call TRBD1 (5 bases). Germline V gene data show CDR1 as GTSNPN and CDR2 as SVGIG (reference sequence). The CDR3 consists of 14 residues. V shed 4 bases and J shed 8 bases, with 20 bases lying between them. CDR3 DNA sequence: TGTGCCTGGACCCACGGGGGACGGGATCGCGGCTACACCTTC. Translating it yields CAWTHGGRDRGYTF.

There are a few counts of this clone. The chain uses TRBV4-1 and TRBJ1-2, with 9 nucleotides matching TRBD1. The V segment lost 0 bases and the J segment 6 bases; nucleotides outside the gene matches: 5. The V gene's germline CDR1 is MGHRA and CDR2 YSYEKL. This CDR3 comprises 15 residues. The CDR3: CASSQDGTGRDGYTF. In nucleotides, the CDR3 is TGCGCCAGCAGCCAAGACGGGACAGGGCGGGATGGCTACACCTTC.

The chain carries TRBV7-2 and TRBJ1-2; no clear D. V was clipped by 1 base and J by 6 bases, with 0 bases between them. The CDR3 totals 10 residues. CDR1 is SGHTA, CDR2 FQGNSA, per germline. CDR3 in DNA: TGTGCCAGCAGCTTAGATGGCTACACCTTC. Amino acid sequence: CASSLDGYTF.

This chain uses TRBV7-9 with TRBJ2-3; the match to TRBD2 covers 11 bases. The CDR3 spans 17 residues. The V gene's germline CDR1 is SEHNR and CDR2 FQNEAQ (reference sequence). J gave up 3 bases and V 1 base, and 6 bases lay outside the gene matches. The CDR3, as DNA: TGTGCCAGCAGCTTAGGGACTAGCGGGTTGGGGACAGATACGCAGTATTTT. It specifies CASSLGTSGLGTDTQYF.

The gene calls are TRBV5-6 and TRBJ2-3, with D possibly being TRBD2 (6 bases). The ends were cut back, 4 bases at V and 2 bases at J, with 20 bases in the middle. Germline V gene data show CDR1 as SGHDT and CDR2 as YYEEEE. The CDR3 contains 17 residues. The CDR3 spells CASSTMEGLLDTDTQYF. In DNA, the CDR3 is TGTGCCAGCAGCACAATGGAGGGTCTTCTAGACACAGATACGCAGTATTTT. Based on the CDR3 plus reference TRBV5-6 and TRBJ2-3, the full variable domain is DAGVTQSPTHLIKTRGQQVTLRCSPKSGHDTVSWYQQALGQGPQFIFQYYEEEERQRGNFPDRFSGHQFPNYSSELNVNALLLGDSALYLCASSTMEGLLDTDTQYFGPGTRLTVL.

The chain combines TRBV27 with TRBJ2-1; 7 bases are shared with TRBD1. V was pared by 6 bases and J by 4 bases, with 9 bases of the junction left unmatched. Germline V gives CDR1 MNHEY, CDR2 SMNVEV (reference sequence). The CDR3 covers 15 residues. CDR3 DNA: TGTGCCAGCAGGCCCGGGACAGTTCCATACAATGAGCAGTTCTTC. Its translation: CASRPGTVPYNEQFF.

This chain uses TRBV10-3 with TRBJ2-7, with 10 bases aligning to TRBD1. V lost 3 bases to trimming and J lost 6 bases; unmatched junction nucleotides: 5. The length of the CDR3 is 14 residues. Per germline, CDR1 ENHRY and CDR2 SYGVKD. CDR3 amino acids: CAISDRQGAGEQYF. The CDR3 region has the DNA TGTGCCATCAGTGACCGACAGGGGGCTGGCGAGCAGTACTTC.

V gene TRBV6-5 combines with J gene TRBJ2-7; weak D call: TRBD1 (6 bases). Trimming left V 6 bases short and J 1 base short, with 16 bases between. CDR1 and CDR2 from the germline V gene are MNHEY and SVGAGI. The CDR3 runs 15 residues. DNA for the CDR3: TGTGCCAGCAGCCAAGGACAGCCGGTGTCCTACGAGCAGTACTTC. Encoded protein: CASSQGQPVSYEQYF.

This clone came up once. The chain joins TRBV5-7 to TRBJ2-7; TRBD1 is a possible D gene (6 bases). TRBV5-7 is marked as an open reading frame, function uncertain. The CDR3 runs 14 residues. V lost 4 bases to trimming and J lost 3 bases, with 14 bases between them. CDR3: CASSGPGTNYEQYF. Written as DNA, the CDR3 is TGTGCCAGCAGCGGGCCCGGGACAAACTACGAGCAGTACTTC.

This chain links TRBV28 with TRBJ2-6; D may be TRBD2 (6 bases). The V end lost 1 base, the J end lost 2 bases, and 18 bases lay between the germline ends. Germline-derived CDR1 and CDR2 are MDHEN and SYDVKM. This CDR3 has 19 amino acids. The CDR3 loop is CASSLLGGREAPGANVLTF. Written as DNA, the CDR3 is TGTGCCAGCAGTTTATTAGGCGGCAGGGAGGCTCCTGGGGCCAACGTCCTGACTTTC.

V gene TRBV5-1 combines with J gene TRBJ1-4, with a tentative D call TRBD1 (5 bases). The CDR3 runs 15 residues. Germline CDR1 is SGHRS and CDR2 is YFSETQ. The V gene lost 5 bases and the J gene lost 7 bases, with 18 bases spanning the gap. The CDR3, as DNA: TGCGCCAGCAGGTTATCGCGGGACCGGGGTGAAAAACTGTTTTTT. It specifies CASRLSRDRGEKLFF. Complete variable domain (other parts from reference TRBV5-1 and TRBJ1-4): KAGVTQTPRYLIKTRGQQVTLSCSPISGHRSVSWYQQTPGQGLQFLFEYFSETQRNKGNFPGRFSGRQFSNSRSEMNVSTLELGDSALYLCASRLSRDRGEKLFFGSGTQLSVL.

The rearrangement joins TRBV6-6 to TRBJ2-7, with 7 nucleotides matching TRBD2. Germline trimming cut 2 bases from V and 2 bases from J; bases unmatched to any gene: 9. Germline loops: CDR1 MNHNY, CDR2 SVGAGI (reference sequence). The CDR3 runs to 16 residues. Here the CDR3 DNA reads TGTGCCAGCAGTTACCTAGCGGACTACCCTACCTACGAGCAGTACTTC. This sequence encodes CASSYLADYPTYEQYF.

V gene TRBV4-1 combines with J gene TRBJ2-2, with 11 bases that match TRBD2. The CDR3 length is 16 residues. With V trimmed by 4 bases and J by 5 bases, 6 bases remained unmatched. The germline V gene encodes CDR1 MGHRA and CDR2 YSYEKL. The CDR3 loop reads CASSPRGLAVTGELFF. The CDR3 DNA is TGCGCCAGCAGCCCTCGGGGACTAGCGGTTACCGGGGAGCTGTTTTTT.

The chain couples TRBV2 to TRBJ2-3; no reliable D call. V was pared by 6 bases and J by 4 bases, with 8 bases between. The germline V gene has CDR1 SNHLY and CDR2 FYNNEI. CDR3 length: 12 amino acids. The CDR3 protein is CASRWSPDTQYF. The DNA for the CDR3 is TGTGCCAGCAGGTGGAGCCCAGATACGCAGTATTTT.

The V and J genes are TRBV30 and TRBJ2-1, with 7 bases fitting TRBD2. Per the germline V gene, CDR1 is GTSNPN and CDR2 is SVGIG (reference sequence). J gave up 5 bases and V 1 base, and 2 bases lay outside the gene matches. The CDR3 totals 13 residues. The CDR3 sequence: CAWSEGGDNEQFF. The CDR3 bases are TGTGCCTGGAGTGAGGGAGGGGACAATGAGCAGTTCTTC.

The rearrangement joins TRBV30 to TRBJ1-3; D not certain. The germline gives CDR1 GTSNPN, CDR2 SVGIG (reference sequence). CDR3 length equals 13 residues. Trimming cost V 2 bases and J 4 bases, with 9 bases left between them. The CDR3 nucleotides are TGTGCCTGGAGTTTGTCAGCCGGAAACACCATATATTTT. Amino acids: CAWSLSAGNTIYF.

V is TRBV7-2 and J is TRBJ1-3; TRBD1 aligns across 7 bases. The germline CDR1 and CDR2 sequences are SGHTA and FQGNSA. This CDR3 has 15 amino acids. J was trimmed by 0 bases and V by 4 bases; bases with no gene match: 3. The CDR3 sequence: CASSSRTGSGNTIYF. CDR3 bases: TGTGCCAGCAGCTCCAGGACAGGCTCTGGAAACACCATATATTTT.

This clone was recorded only once. The rearrangement joins TRBV7-2 to TRBJ1-2; D gene uncertain. Trimming shortened V by 4 bases and J by 8 bases, and 14 bases separated the two germline ends. This CDR3 is 13 amino acids long. Germline V gene sequence: CDR1 SGHTA, CDR2 FQGNSA. The CDR3 protein is CASSSEAGGGYTF. The CDR3 DNA reads as TGTGCCAGCAGCTCTGAGGCAGGCGGCGGCTACACCTTC.

CDR3 protein: CASSLQGSLSGANVLTF. The CDR3, as DNA: TGTGCCAGCAGTTTACAGGGATCGCTCTCTGGGGCCAACGTCCTGACTTTC. This chain joins TRBV2 and TRBJ2-6, with D possibly matching TRBD1 (6 bases). Germline CDR1 SNHLY, CDR2 FYNNEI. The CDR3 extends over 17 amino acids. V was cut by 5 bases and J by 0 bases, with 14 bases left in between. Full variable domain (remainder filled in from reference TRBV2 and TRBJ2-6): EPEVTQTPSHQVTQMGQEVILRCVPISNHLYFYWYRQILGQKVEFLVSFYNNEISEKSEIFDDQFSVERPDGSNFTLKIRSTKLEDSAMYFCASSLQGSLSGANVLTFGAGSRLTVL.

The chain couples TRBV7-2 to TRBJ1-5, with a possible D match to TRBD1 (5 bases). CDR1 is SGHTA and CDR2 is FQGNSA in the germline V gene. CDR3 length: 14 amino acids. V dropped 7 bases and J dropped 1 base, with 11 bases sitting between them. The CDR3 protein is CASNAAGSNQPQHF. The CDR3 region has the DNA TGTGCCAGCAACGCTGCAGGGAGCAATCAGCCCCAGCATTTT.

The V gene is TRBV7-6, the J gene TRBJ2-1, with 11 bases that match TRBD2. After removal of 5 bases from V and 3 bases from J, the junction contained 6 bases not matched to a gene. Germline CDR1 reads SGHVS; CDR2 reads FNYEAQ. The CDR3 is made up of 16 amino acids. Here the CDR3 reads CASSPTSGRRYNEQFF. In DNA form, the CDR3 reads TGTGCCAGCAGCCCCACTAGCGGGAGACGCTACAATGAGCAGTTCTTC.

This chain joins TRBV29-1 and TRBJ2-3; no firm D call. Trimming pared 3 bases from V and 1 base from J, leaving 5 bases between. Germline CDR1 SQVTM, CDR2 ANQGSEA. This CDR3 has 12 amino acids. The CDR3 loop reads CSVEIGTDTQYF. For the CDR3, the DNA is TGCAGCGTTGAGATCGGCACAGATACGCAGTATTTT.

This rearrangement joins TRBV5-6 to TRBJ2-7; D is possibly TRBD2 (5 bases). The V and J ends lost 4 bases and 4 bases respectively, with 9 bases between them. The CDR3 has 12 residues. CDR1 SGHDT and CDR2 YYEEEE come from the germline V gene. CDR3 in amino acids: CASSLREYEQYF. In DNA form, the CDR3 reads TGTGCCAGCAGCCTGAGGGAGTACGAGCAGTACTTC.

This chain uses TRBV7-6 with TRBJ2-5; D is perhaps TRBD2 (5 bases). V was trimmed by 2 bases and J by 5 bases, leaving 21 bases between them. Germline assignment: CDR1 SGHVS and CDR2 FNYEAQ. The CDR3 extends over 17 amino acids. This CDR3 is CASSLKVEKKRHETQYF. In DNA, the CDR3 is TGTGCCAGCAGCTTAAAGGTCGAAAAAAAGCGGCACGAGACCCAGTACTTC.

CDR3 nucleotide sequence: TGTGCCAGCAGCTTGGACTTTCCCTACAATGAGCAGTTCTTC. The encoded protein is CASSLDFPYNEQFF. The chain joins TRBV7-2 to TRBJ2-1; the D gene is possibly TRBD2 (5 bases). Germline assignment: CDR1 SGHTA and CDR2 FQGNSA. V dropped 3 bases and J dropped 2 bases, with 8 bases sitting between them. CDR3 length: 14 amino acids.

This chain uses TRBV19 with TRBJ2-1; possibly TRBD2 for D (7 bases). The CDR3 extends over 15 amino acids. CDR1 is LNHDA and CDR2 is SQIVND in the germline V gene (reference sequence). V was trimmed by 1 base and J by 6 bases, leaving 13 bases between them. DNA of the CDR3: TGTGCCAGTAGTATAGCGGGGGGCGGGAGCAATGAGCAGTTCTTC. Translation: CASSIAGGGSNEQFF.

The chain links TRBV20-1 to TRBJ1-1; no firm D call. The CDR3 runs to 11 residues. CDR1 is DFQATT, CDR2 SNEGSKA, per germline (reference sequence). V was trimmed by 6 bases and J by 7 bases, leaving 12 bases between them. This CDR3 reads CSAQGPFEAFF. The CDR3 DNA is TGCAGTGCCCAAGGACCGTTTGAAGCTTTCTTT.